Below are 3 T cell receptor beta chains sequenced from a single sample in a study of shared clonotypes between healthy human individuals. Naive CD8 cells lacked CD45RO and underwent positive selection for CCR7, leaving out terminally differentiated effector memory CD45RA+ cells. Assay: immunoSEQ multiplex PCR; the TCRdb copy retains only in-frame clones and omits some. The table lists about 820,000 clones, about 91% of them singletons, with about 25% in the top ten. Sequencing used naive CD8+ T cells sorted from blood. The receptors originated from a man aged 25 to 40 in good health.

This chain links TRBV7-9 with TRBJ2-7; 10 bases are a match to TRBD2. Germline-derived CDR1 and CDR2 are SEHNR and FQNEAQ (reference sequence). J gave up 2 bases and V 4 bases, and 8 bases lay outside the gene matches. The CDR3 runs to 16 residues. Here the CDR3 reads CASSSLSGRNTYEQYF. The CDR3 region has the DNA TGTGCCAGCAGCTCCCTTAGCGGGAGGAACACCTACGAGCAGTACTTC.

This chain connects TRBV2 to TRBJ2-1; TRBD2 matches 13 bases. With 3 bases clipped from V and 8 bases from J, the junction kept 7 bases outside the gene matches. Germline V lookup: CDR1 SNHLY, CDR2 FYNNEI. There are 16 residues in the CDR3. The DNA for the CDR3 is TGTGCCAGCAGTGATACGGGACTAGCGGGAATCTATGAGCAGTTCTTC. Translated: CASSDTGLAGIYEQFF.

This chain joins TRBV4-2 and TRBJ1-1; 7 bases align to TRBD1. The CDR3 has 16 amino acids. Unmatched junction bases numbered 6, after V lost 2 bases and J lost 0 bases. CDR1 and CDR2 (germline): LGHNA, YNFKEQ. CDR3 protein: CASSQSLQGMNTEAFF. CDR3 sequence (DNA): TGTGCCAGCAGCCAAAGCCTACAGGGGATGAACACTGAAGCTTTCTTT.